The 8 T cell receptor beta chains presented below share a single source sample, sequenced in a study of beta chain features in type 1 diabetes. The study's findings and limits: In all four CD4+ subsets, TCRB CDR3 length was significantly, moderately reduced in type 1 diabetes.

The investigators reverse transcribed all of the isolated RNA, so they sequenced expressed TCRB transcripts. TCRdb's copy holds only in-frame clones and misses some; the assay was immunoSEQ multiplex PCR. The table lists 150,000 to 200,000 clones, roughly 60% of them singletons. Their recognized antigens are unknown. Sequencing input: naive CD4+ T cells from blood. The receptors shown here come from a man aged 25 to 45 with type 1 diabetes.

The gene calls are TRBV29-1 and TRBJ2-7, with 9 bases fitting TRBD1. CDR1 is SQVTM, CDR2 ANQGSEA, per germline. This CDR3 is built from 12 residues. With V trimmed by 4 bases and J by 8 bases, 6 bases remained unmatched. CDR3 coding DNA: TGCAGCGTTGCTTCGGACAGGGGAAAGCAGTACTTC. This translates into CSVASDRGKQYF.

The V call is TRBV6-5, the J call TRBJ2-3, with D maybe TRBD2 (6 bases). This CDR3 is built from 14 residues. Germline lookup yields CDR1 MNHEY and CDR2 SVGAGI. V was cut by 5 bases and J by 4 bases, with 13 bases left in between. CDR3 loop: CASSPTSRADTQYF. CDR3 in DNA: TGTGCCAGCAGTCCCACTAGCAGGGCAGATACGCAGTATTTT.

V is TRBV14 and J is TRBJ2-3; no firm D call. This CDR3 is 13 amino acids long. Germline V lookup: CDR1 SGHDN, CDR2 FVKESK. Trimming took 1 base from V and 4 from J, leaving 6 bases between them. CDR3 coding DNA: TGTGCCAGCAGCCAAGTGAGAGCAGATACGCAGTATTTT. This encodes CASSQVRADTQYF.

This clone appeared a few times. This chain connects TRBV14 to TRBJ2-1; unclear D gene. Trimming pared 0 bases from V and 12 bases from J, leaving 18 bases between. Germline V lookup: CDR1 SGHDN, CDR2 FVKESK. This CDR3 is 15 amino acids long. The CDR3 DNA reads as TGTGCCAGCAGCCAAGAACTTCTCGCGCCTCACGGGCAGTTCTTC. It codes for CASSQELLAPHGQFF.

This chain links TRBV29-1 with TRBJ1-1, with unresolved D. Trimming pared 6 bases from V and 3 bases from J, leaving 17 bases between. The CDR3 sequence is 14 residues long. Germline-derived CDR1 and CDR2 are SQVTM and ANQGSEA. The CDR3, as DNA: TGCAGCGTCGGTCAAGGGAAGGCGTACACTGAAGCTTTCTTT. Translating gives CSVGQGKAYTEAFF.

This chain connects TRBV4-3 to TRBJ2-3; D is ambiguous. CDR1 is LGHNA and CDR2 is YSLEER in the germline V gene. This CDR3 is built from 12 residues. Trimming removed 3 bases from V and 5 bases from J, with 6 bases in between. CDR3 in DNA: TGCGCCAGCAGCCACAGTCAAGATACGCAGTATTTT. This codes for CASSHSQDTQYF.

V usage is TRBV7-2 and J usage is TRBJ2-7, with D unresolved. V lost 0 bases and J lost 3, with 12 bases in between. Germline CDR1 and CDR2: SGHTA and FQGNSA. The CDR3 runs to 15 residues. The CDR3 region has the DNA TGTGCCAGCAGCTTAGCCTGGGTTGAAGACTACGAGCAGTACTTC. It encodes CASSLAWVEDYEQYF.

The chain joins TRBV19 to TRBJ2-3; possible D gene TRBD2, 6 bases. This CDR3 is built from 14 residues. Germline V lookup: CDR1 LNHDA, CDR2 SQIVND (reference sequence). V was clipped by 8 bases and J by 0 bases, with 12 bases between them. This chain's CDR3 is CASRGISSTDTQYF. The CDR3 DNA reads TGTGCCAGTCGGGGGATATCTAGCACAGATACGCAGTATTTT.